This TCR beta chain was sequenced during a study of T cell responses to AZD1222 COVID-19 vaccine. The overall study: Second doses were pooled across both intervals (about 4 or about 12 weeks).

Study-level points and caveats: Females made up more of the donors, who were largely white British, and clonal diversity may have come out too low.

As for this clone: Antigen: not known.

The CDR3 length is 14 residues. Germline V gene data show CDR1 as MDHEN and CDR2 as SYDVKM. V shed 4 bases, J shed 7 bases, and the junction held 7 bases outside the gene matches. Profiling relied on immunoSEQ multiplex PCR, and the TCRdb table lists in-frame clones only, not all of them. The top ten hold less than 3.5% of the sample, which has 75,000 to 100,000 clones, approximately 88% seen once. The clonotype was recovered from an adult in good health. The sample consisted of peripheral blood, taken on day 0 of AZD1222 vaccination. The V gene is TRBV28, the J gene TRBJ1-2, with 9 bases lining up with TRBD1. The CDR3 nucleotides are TGTGCCAGCAGTTCCGGACAGGGGCTAGGTGGCTACACCTTC. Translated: CASSSGQGLGGYTF.